This TCR beta chain was recorded in a study of blood T cell dynamics during melanoma immunotherapy. Repertoires were generated with immunoSEQ multiplex PCR, while TCRdb's copy carries only in-frame clones and drops some. Of thousands of clones in the sample, 84% were seen once. This CDR3 is 13 amino acids long. In germline, CDR1 is KGHSH, CDR2 LQKENI. Trimming removed 3 bases from V and 10 bases from J; junction bases left unmatched: 6. Time point given: pre-treatment baseline. Sequencing was performed on blood, taken from a patient treated with checkpoint blockade. The rearrangement links TRBV18 to TRBJ2-5; 9 positions match TRBD1. The clonotype comes from a human donor with melanoma. The CDR3, as DNA: TGTGCCAGCTCACCTCGGGACAGGGCCGACCAGTACTTC. Encoded protein: CASSPRDRADQYF.